This T cell receptor beta chain was identified during a study of T cell responses to AZD1222 COVID-19 vaccine. Study observations and caveats: Spike-specific TCR breadth and depth were elevated following two AZD1222 doses. Sampled repertoires all dated from after the peak T cell response. Vaccine-associated CD4 TCRs spanned spike, dominant at 160-218 and 743-854.

This clone was seen a single time. Its antigen is undetermined. The CDR3 runs to 15 residues. The V end lost 4 bases, the J end lost 1 base, and 11 bases lay between the germline ends. Germline-derived CDR1 and CDR2 are KGHDR and SFDVKD. TCRdb's copy holds only in-frame clones and misses some; the assay was immunoSEQ multiplex PCR. The data show approximately 110,000 clones, with 80% to 95% seen just once and 1% to 1.5% held by the top ten. The sample was peripheral blood, taken on day 0 of AZD1222 vaccination. This receptor was identified in an adult in good health. V usage is TRBV24-1 and J usage is TRBJ2-3, with D maybe TRBD1 (6 bases). The CDR3 here is CATSDPRQGTDTQYF. The CDR3 nucleotides are TGTGCCACCAGTGACCCACGACAGGGCACAGATACGCAGTATTTT.